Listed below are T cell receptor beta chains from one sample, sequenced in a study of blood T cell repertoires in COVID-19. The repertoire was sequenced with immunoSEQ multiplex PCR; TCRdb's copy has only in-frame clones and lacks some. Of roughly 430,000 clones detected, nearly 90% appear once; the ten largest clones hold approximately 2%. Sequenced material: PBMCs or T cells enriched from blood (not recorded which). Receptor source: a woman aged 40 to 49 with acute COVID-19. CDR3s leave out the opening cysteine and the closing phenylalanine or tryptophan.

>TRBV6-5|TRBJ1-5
ASSSIPQGNQPQH
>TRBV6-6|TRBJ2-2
ASSSIRGNTGELF
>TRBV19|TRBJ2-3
ASSTTGGDTQY
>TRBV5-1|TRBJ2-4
ASQPGGEAKNIQY
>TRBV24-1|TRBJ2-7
ATSDASGGRSYEQY
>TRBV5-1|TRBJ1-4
ASSPGQGTTNEKLF
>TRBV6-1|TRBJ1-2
ASSEAPRVYGYT
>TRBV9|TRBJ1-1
ASSISQGIAEAF
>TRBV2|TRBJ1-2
ASSARQGLYGYT
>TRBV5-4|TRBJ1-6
ASRGDSSPLH
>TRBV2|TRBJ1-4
ASSYSLAEKLF
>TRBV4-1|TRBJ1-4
ASSQFAGLEKLF
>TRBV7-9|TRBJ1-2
ASSLVVADYGYT
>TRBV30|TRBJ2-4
AWSRRGQSREKNIQY
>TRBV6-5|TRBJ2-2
ASRQGAGGELF
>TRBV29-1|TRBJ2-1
SVTGGYEQF
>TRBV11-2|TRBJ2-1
ASSLVGLRDRRASEQF
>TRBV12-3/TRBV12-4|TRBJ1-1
ASTETAQGEAF
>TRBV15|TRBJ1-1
ATSGDRDRNTEAF
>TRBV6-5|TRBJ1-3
ASSSRQTGNTIY
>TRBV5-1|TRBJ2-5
ASSLEGLQETQY
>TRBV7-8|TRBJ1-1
ASSFSGRGNTEAF
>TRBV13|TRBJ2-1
ASSFAGYSYNEQF
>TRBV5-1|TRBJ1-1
ASAPQGLSMNTEAF
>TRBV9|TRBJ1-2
ASSVGRGFAFGYT
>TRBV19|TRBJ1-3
ASSTTGASGNTIY
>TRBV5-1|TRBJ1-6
ASSLDRFPSPLH
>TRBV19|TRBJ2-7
ASSSGTAQY
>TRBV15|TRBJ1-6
ATSSHRGPNSPLH
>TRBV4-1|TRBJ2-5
ASSLSGGLQETQY
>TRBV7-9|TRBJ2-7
ASGGGQGAVEQY
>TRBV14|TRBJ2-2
ASSRRTPQGAGGELF
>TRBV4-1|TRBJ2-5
ASSQSDREETQY
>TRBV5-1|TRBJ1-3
ASSLAGQGRNTIY
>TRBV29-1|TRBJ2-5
SALGLAGGRGETQY
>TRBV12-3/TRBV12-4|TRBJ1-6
ASSFSNSPLH
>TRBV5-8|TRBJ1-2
ASSPPKYRGRSGYT
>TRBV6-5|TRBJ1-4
ASMDRGINEKLF
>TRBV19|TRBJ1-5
ASSIVSGNSNQPQH
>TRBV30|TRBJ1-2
AWTGGDYGYT
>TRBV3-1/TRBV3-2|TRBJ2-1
ASSQDYGDNEQF
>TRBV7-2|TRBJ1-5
ASSLETGGGQPQH
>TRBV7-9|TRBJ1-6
ASSPLGAAGTPLH
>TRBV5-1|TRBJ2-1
ASSLAGLAGGNEQF
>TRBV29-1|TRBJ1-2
SGRTGDYGYT
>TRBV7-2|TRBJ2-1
ASSPGGNSYNEQF
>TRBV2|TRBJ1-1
ATPTVSRRAF
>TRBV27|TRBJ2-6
ASSFTDKGANVLT
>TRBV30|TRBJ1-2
AWRSTGFGGYT
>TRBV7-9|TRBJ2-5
ASSLVASRETQY